The 9 T cell receptor beta chains reported below all come from one sample, sequenced in a study of monozygotic twins with inflammatory bowel disease. TCRdb re-called the 5' RACE reads; every CDR3 protein appears as one record, without DNA. The sample totals about 380,000 distinct CDR3 sequences. Sample: blood. These receptors were taken from a human donor with ulcerative colitis or Crohn's disease, or a healthy co-twin of an affected twin (not recorded which).

The chain combines TRBV9 with TRBJ2-1. The CDR3 length is 15 residues. Germline V gene sequence: CDR1 SGDLS, CDR2 YYNGEE. The CDR3 region is CASSYPPSSYNEQFF.

The rearrangement links TRBV20-1 to TRBJ2-1; TCRdb gives TRBD1 as the D gene, but with no DNA this cannot be confirmed. The CDR3 has 13 residues. Germline V lookup: CDR1 DFQATT, CDR2 SNEGSKA (reference sequence). CDR3 sequence: CTPWDRGLDEQFF.

The V gene is TRBV5-4, the J gene TRBJ1-1. This CDR3 comprises 14 residues. CDR1 and CDR2 from the germline V gene are SGHNT and YYREEE (reference sequence). The CDR3 sequence: CASGGRGKNTEAFF.

V is TRBV20-1 and J is TRBJ1-5; the TCRdb call, TRBD1, lacks DNA for checking. The CDR3 extends over 16 amino acids. Germline CDR1 reads DFQATT; CDR2 reads SNEGSKA (reference sequence). CDR3: CSARDFGGAHNQPQHF.

The V and J genes are TRBV5-1 and TRBJ2-7; TCRdb's assignment of TRBD1 cannot be checked, as there is no DNA. Germline V gene lookup returns CDR1 SGHRS and CDR2 YFSETQ. CDR3 length: 15 amino acids. The CDR3 protein is CASSSEDRARYEQYF.

The V gene is TRBV27, the J gene TRBJ2-1; checking the TCRdb D call of TRBD1 is not possible without DNA. The germline V gene has CDR1 MNHEY and CDR2 SMNVEV (reference sequence). There are 15 residues in the CDR3. CDR3 loop: CASSWGTEGLNEQFF.

The chain recombines TRBV4-1 with TRBJ1-1; TCRdb outputs TRBD1, but without DNA this stays unchecked. This CDR3 comprises 17 residues. The germline V gene encodes CDR1 MGHRA and CDR2 YSYEKL. This chain's CDR3 is CASSQGSGQGALPEAFF.

J is TRBJ2-3 and V is TRBV12-3 or TRBV12-4; TCRdb indicates TRBD1, and absent DNA this call remains unverified. The CDR3 has 15 amino acids. CDR3 amino acids: CASSLGGQGANTQYF.

The V call is TRBV11-2, the J call TRBJ2-5; TCRdb picks TRBD2, but there is no DNA to check that call. CDR1 SGHAT and CDR2 FQNNGV come from the germline V gene. CDR3 size: 15 residues. CDR3 sequence reads: CASSLRRTSRETQYF.